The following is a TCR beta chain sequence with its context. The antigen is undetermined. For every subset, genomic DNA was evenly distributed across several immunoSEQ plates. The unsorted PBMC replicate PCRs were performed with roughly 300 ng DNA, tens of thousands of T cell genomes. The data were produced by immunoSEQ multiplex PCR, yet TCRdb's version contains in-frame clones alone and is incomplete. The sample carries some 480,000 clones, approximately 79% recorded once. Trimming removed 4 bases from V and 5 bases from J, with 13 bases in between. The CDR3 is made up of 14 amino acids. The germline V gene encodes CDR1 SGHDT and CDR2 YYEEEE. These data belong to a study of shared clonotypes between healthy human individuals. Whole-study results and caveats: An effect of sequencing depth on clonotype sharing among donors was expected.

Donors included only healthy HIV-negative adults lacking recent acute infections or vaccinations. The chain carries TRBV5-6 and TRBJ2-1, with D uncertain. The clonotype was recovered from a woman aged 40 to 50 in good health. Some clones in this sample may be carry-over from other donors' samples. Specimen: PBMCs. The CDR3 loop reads CASSHGGPNNEQFF. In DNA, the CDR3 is TGTGCCAGCAGCCACGGCGGCCCAAACAATGAGCAGTTCTTC.